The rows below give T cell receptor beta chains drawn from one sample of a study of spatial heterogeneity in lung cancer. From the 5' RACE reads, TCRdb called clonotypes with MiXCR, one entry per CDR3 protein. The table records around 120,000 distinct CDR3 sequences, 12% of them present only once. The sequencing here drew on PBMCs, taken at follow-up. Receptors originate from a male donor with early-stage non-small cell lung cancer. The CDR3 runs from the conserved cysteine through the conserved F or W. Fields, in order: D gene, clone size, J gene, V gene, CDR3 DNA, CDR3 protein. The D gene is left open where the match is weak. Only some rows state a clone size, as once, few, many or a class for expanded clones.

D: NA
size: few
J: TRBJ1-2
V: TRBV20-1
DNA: TGCAGTGCTCTCCAGGGGACCCATGGCTACACCTTC
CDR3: CSALQGTHGYTF

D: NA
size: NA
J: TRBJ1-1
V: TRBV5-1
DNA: TGCGCCAGCAGCTTGGAGGGCAGCGGGACTGAAGCTTTCTTT
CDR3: CASSLEGSGTEAFF

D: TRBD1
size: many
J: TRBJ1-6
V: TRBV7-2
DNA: TGTGCCAGCAGCCCAACAGGGGCGTCGGGTAATTCACCCCTCCACTTT
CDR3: CASSPTGASGNSPLHF

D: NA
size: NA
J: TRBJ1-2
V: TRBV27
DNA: TGTGCCAGCAGTTGGGGGGAGAACTATGGCTACACCTTC
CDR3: CASSWGENYGYTF

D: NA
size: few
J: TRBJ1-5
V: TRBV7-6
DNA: TGTGCCAGCAGCTTAGAAGCGGGCTTCAATCAGCCCCAGCATTTT
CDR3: CASSLEAGFNQPQHF

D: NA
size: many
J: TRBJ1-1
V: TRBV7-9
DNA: TGTGCCAGCAGCTTAGCTCTTATACAGAGGGCAGACACTGAAGCTTTCTTT
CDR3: CASSLALIQRADTEAFF

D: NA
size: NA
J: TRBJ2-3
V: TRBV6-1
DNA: TGTGCCAGCAGTGAAGAAACAGGGAGTTGGGATACGCAGTATTTT
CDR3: CASSEETGSWDTQYF

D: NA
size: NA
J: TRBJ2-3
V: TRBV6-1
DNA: TGTGCCAGCAGTGGAGGGTCTCTCACAGATACGCAGTATTTT
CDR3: CASSGGSLTDTQYF

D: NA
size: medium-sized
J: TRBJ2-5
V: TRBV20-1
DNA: TGCAGTGGTCAGCGGACCATCGGGGAGACCCAGTACTTC
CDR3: CSGQRTIGETQYF

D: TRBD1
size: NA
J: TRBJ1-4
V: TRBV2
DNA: TGTGCCAGCAGTCGGGACAGGGCTGTTAATGAAAAACTGTTTTTT
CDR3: CASSRDRAVNEKLFF

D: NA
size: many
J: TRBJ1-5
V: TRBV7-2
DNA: TGTGCCAGCAGCTTAGACAATAGCAATCAGCCCCAGCATTTT
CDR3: CASSLDNSNQPQHF

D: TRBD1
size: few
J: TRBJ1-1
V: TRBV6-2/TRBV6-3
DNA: TGTGCCAGCAGTCAAACAGGGGGCAGGGGGACTGAAGCTTTCTTT
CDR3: CASSQTGGRGTEAFF

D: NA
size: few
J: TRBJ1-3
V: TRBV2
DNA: TGTGCCAGCAGAGACAGCTCTGGAAACACCATATATTTT
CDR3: CASRDSSGNTIYF

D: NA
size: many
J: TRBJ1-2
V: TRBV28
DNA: TGTGCCAGCAGTCCACAGGGTTTGGCGAACTATGGCTACACCTTC
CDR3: CASSPQGLANYGYTF

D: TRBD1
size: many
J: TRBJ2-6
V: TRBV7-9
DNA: TGTGCCAGCAGCCCGTACAGGGGGCGCAAAATGCTTTCTGGGGCCAACGTCCTGACTTTC
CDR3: CASSPYRGRKMLSGANVLTF

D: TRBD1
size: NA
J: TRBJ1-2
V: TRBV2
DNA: TGTGCCAGCAGTACTGGGACAGTAGGGTATGGCTACACCTTC
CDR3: CASSTGTVGYGYTF

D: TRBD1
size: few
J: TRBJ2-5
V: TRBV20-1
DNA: TGCAGTGCTAGGGGGACAGCCAAAGAGACCCAGTACTTC
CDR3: CSARGTAKETQYF

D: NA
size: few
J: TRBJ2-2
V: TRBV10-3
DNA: TGTGCCATCAAGGACACCGGGGAGCTGTTTTTT
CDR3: CAIKDTGELFF

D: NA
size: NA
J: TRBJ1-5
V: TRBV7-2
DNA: TGTGCCAGCAGCTTAATGCTTTTTCAGCCCCAGCATTTT
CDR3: CASSLMLFQPQHF